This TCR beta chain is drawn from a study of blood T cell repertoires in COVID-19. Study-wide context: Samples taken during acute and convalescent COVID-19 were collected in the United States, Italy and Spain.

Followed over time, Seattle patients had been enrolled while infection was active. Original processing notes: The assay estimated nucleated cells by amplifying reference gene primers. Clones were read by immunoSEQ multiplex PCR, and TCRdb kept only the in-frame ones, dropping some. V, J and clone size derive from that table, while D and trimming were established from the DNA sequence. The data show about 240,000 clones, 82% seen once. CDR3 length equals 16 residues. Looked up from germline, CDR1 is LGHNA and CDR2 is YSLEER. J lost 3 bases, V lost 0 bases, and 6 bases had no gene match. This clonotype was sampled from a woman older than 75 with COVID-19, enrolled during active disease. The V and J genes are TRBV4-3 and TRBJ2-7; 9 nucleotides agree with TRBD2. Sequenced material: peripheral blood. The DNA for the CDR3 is TGCGCCAGCAGCCAAGAGGCTGAGACTAGCGGCTACGAGCAGTACTTC. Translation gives CASSQEAETSGYEQYF.